The 24 T cell receptor beta chains below all came from one sample that was sequenced in a study of T cell responses to AZD1222 COVID-19 vaccine (dated by TCRdb to about 2021). What the time point label conveys for this sample: about 28 days (+/-7) after the second vaccine dose. The library was obtained by the immunoSEQ multiplex PCR assay. Here the immuneACCESS table is served through TCRdb, limited to in-frame sequences with V and J called. Missing clones are a known gap in these copies; in checked studies unresolved V genes cover under half, and the rest lacks a known reason. The sample has tens of thousands of clones on record, roughly 87% of them singletons. The top ten constitute over 4% of the sample. The sample consisted of peripheral blood, taken 28 days after the second AZD1222 dose. These receptor sequences come from an adult who received the AZD1222 COVID-19 vaccine.

This sequence joins TRBV7-9 and TRBJ2-3; maybe TRBD2 (7 bases). The CDR3 length is 13 residues. Germline CDR1 reads SEHNR; CDR2 reads FQNEAQ (reference sequence). Trimming took 5 bases from V and 6 from J, leaving 12 bases between them. CDR3 in DNA: TGTGCCAGCAGCCCGCGGGGGCCGGATACGCAGTATTTT. Its protein is CASSPRGPDTQYF. The full variable domain, completed using reference TRBV7-9 and TRBJ2-3, is DTGVSQNPRHKITKRGQNVTFRCDPISEHNRLYWYRQTLGQGPEFLTYFQNEAQLEKSRLLSDRFSAERPKGSFSTLEIQRTEQGDSAMYLCASSPRGPDTQYFGPGTRLTVL.

CDR3 nucleotides: TGCGCCAGCAGCCAAGGGATCGGACAGGGGGCCGCTCAGCCCCAGCATTTT. This encodes CASSQGIGQGAAQPQHF. The V and J genes are TRBV4-1 and TRBJ1-5; 11 bases are a match to TRBD1. The CDR3 totals 17 residues. Germline trimming cut 1 base from V and 6 bases from J; bases unmatched to any gene: 8. Germline values: CDR1 MGHRA, CDR2 YSYEKL.

This clone has a handful of counts. The chain combines TRBV6-5 with TRBJ1-1; the D is unclear. The germline V gene has CDR1 MNHEY and CDR2 SVGAGI. This CDR3 spans 15 amino acids. Trimming pared 4 bases from V and 5 bases from J, leaving 17 bases between. For the CDR3, the DNA is TGTGCCAGCAGTTGGACGTCGGGGTATGGTACTGAAGCTTTCTTT. It encodes CASSWTSGYGTEAFF.

The J gene is TRBJ1-6, the V gene TRBV5-8; no clear D. Per the germline V gene, CDR1 is SGHTS and CDR2 is YDEGEE. The CDR3 spans 15 residues. With 1 base removed from V and 7 bases from J, the gap between germline ends came to 12 bases. CDR3 amino acids: CASSLFFKENSPLHF. The CDR3 nucleotides are TGTGCCAGCAGCTTGTTTTTTAAAGAGAATTCACCCCTCCACTTT.

The chain carries TRBV7-8 and TRBJ1-1; TRBD1 aligns across 8 bases. This CDR3 has 16 amino acids. Germline V gene lookup returns CDR1 SGHVS and CDR2 FQNEAQ. With 5 bases clipped from V and 3 bases from J, the junction kept 11 bases outside the gene matches. The CDR3 bases are TGTGCCAGCAGCCCAAGGACAGGGTGGGTGGACACTGAAGCTTTCTTT. Translating gives CASSPRTGWVDTEAFF.

This clone appeared a single time. This sequence joins TRBV28 and TRBJ2-5, with 8 positions matching TRBD2. CDR3 size: 16 residues. Unmatched junction bases numbered 8, after V lost 4 bases and J lost 1 base. Germline V CDR1 and CDR2: MDHEN, SYDVKM. The CDR3 here is CASSSGQGLAQETQYF. CDR3 in DNA: TGTGCCAGCAGTTCCGGCCAAGGACTAGCCCAAGAGACCCAGTACTTC.

The rearrangement links TRBV6-5 to TRBJ1-6, with D tentatively TRBD1 (5 bases). Germline V gene lookup returns CDR1 MNHEY and CDR2 SVGAGI. V was pared by 2 bases and J by 10 bases, with 9 bases between. The CDR3 length is 13 residues. CDR3 in amino acids: CASSYGTGSPLHF. In nucleotides, the CDR3 is TGTGCCAGCAGTTACGGGACGGGATCACCCCTCCACTTT.

The chain joins TRBV10-3 to TRBJ2-7; unclear D gene. The CDR3 spans 16 residues. CDR1 and CDR2 (germline): ENHRY, SYGVKD. The germline V and J ends were trimmed by 0 bases and 0 bases, with 12 bases remaining between them. The CDR3 region has the DNA TGTGCCATCAGTGAGTCAGGCAGAAATTTCTCCTACGAGCAGTACTTC. This sequence encodes CAISESGRNFSYEQYF.

The chain is built from TRBV12-3 or TRBV12-4 and TRBJ1-3, with no clear D. The germline V and J ends were trimmed by 5 bases and 7 bases, with 12 bases remaining between them. This CDR3 is 13 amino acids long. The CDR3 sequence is CASSPGLANTIYF. In nucleotides, the CDR3 is TGTGCCAGCAGTCCCGGACTGGCTAACACCATATATTTT.

This rearrangement joins TRBV7-3 to TRBJ1-1, with unresolved D. CDR1 and CDR2 from the germline V gene are SGHTA and FQGTGA. CDR3 length equals 14 residues. V was clipped by 5 bases and J by 1 base, with 11 bases between them. The CDR3 is CASSPSSGNTEAFF. CDR3 in DNA: TGTGCCAGCAGCCCAAGCTCGGGGAACACTGAAGCTTTCTTT.

The chain carries TRBV9 and TRBJ1-1, with 10 nucleotides matching TRBD1. Trimming removed 3 bases from V and 3 bases from J; junction bases left unmatched: 5. CDR1 SGDLS and CDR2 YYNGEE come from the germline V gene. CDR3 length equals 15 residues. CDR3 nucleotide sequence: TGTGCCAGCAGCGCAAGGGACAGGGGATACACTGAAGCTTTCTTT. This gives the protein CASSARDRGYTEAFF. Filled out from reference TRBV9 and TRBJ1-1, the complete variable domain reads DSGVTQTPKHLITATGQRVTLRCSPRSGDLSVYWYQQSLDQGLQFLIQYYNGEERAKGNILERFSAQQFPDLHSELNLSSLELGDSALYFCASSARDRGYTEAFFGQGTRLTVV.

The chain has TRBV7-2 and TRBJ1-6, with 8 bases lining up with TRBD1. The CDR3 has 16 amino acids. The V segment lost 5 bases and the J segment 4 bases; nucleotides outside the gene matches: 7. Germline V gives CDR1 SGHTA, CDR2 FQGNSA. The CDR3 is CASSPVRGPYNSPLHF. In DNA form, the CDR3 reads TGTGCCAGCAGCCCCGTCAGGGGGCCTTATAATTCACCCCTCCACTTT.

The CDR3 nucleotides read TGTGCCAGCAGCCGTGGCAGGGTGTCGACAGATACGCAGTATTTT. Encoded protein: CASSRGRVSTDTQYF. V is TRBV5-8 and J is TRBJ2-3, with D possibly TRBD1 on 5 matching bases. Trimming removed 4 bases at V and 3 bases at J, with 15 bases between. Germline assignment: CDR1 SGHTS and CDR2 YDEGEE. The CDR3 loop spans 15 amino acids. Combining the CDR3 with reference TRBV5-8 and TRBJ2-3 gives the whole variable domain EAGVTQSPTHLIKTRGQQATLRCSPISGHTSVYWYQQALGLGLQFLLWYDEGEERNRGNFPPRFSGRQFPNYSSELNVNALELEDSALYLCASSRGRVSTDTQYFGPGTRLTVL.

V usage is TRBV11-1 and J usage is TRBJ1-5; D may be TRBD1 (5 bases). V was clipped by 5 bases and J by 7 bases, with 12 bases between them. Germline lookup yields CDR1 SGHAT and CDR2 FQDESV (reference sequence). The CDR3 length is 13 residues. The CDR3 loop is CASSLGVEQPQHF. The CDR3 bases are TGTGCCAGCAGCCTAGGGGTAGAGCAGCCCCAGCATTTT.

The V call is TRBV12-5, the J call TRBJ2-2, with D possibly matching TRBD2 (5 bases). Germline V CDR1 and CDR2: LGHNT, FRNRAP. V lost 5 bases and J lost 6, with 22 bases in between. The CDR3 consists of 17 residues. DNA of the CDR3: TGTGCTAGTGGTCCAATCCGGTGGAGGCTCTCCTCCGGGGAGCTGTTTTTT. This codes for CASGPIRWRLSSGELFF.

The V gene is TRBV3-1 (or the pseudogene TRBV3-2), the J gene TRBJ1-1, with D unclear. The CDR3 is 15 amino acids. Germline-derived CDR1 and CDR2 are LGHDT and YNNKEL (reference sequence). V gave up 4 bases and J gave up 4 bases, with 16 bases separating them. CDR3 nucleotide sequence: TGTGCCAGCAGCCCAGCTTTAGGGTTCGGCACTGAAGCTTTCTTT. It is translated as CASSPALGFGTEAFF.

A single count supports this clone. The rearrangement links TRBV10-2 to TRBJ1-1, with a possible D match to TRBD1 (5 bases). The CDR3 spans 14 residues. CDR1 is WSHSY and CDR2 is SAAADI in the germline V gene. Trimming pared 3 bases from V and 6 bases from J, leaving 14 bases between. Here the CDR3 reads CASSDAAGGAEAFF. DNA for the CDR3: TGCGCCAGCAGTGACGCGGCGGGAGGGGCTGAAGCTTTCTTT.

The V and J genes are TRBV4-1 and TRBJ1-2; perhaps TRBD1 as D (6 bases). Trimming cost V 5 bases and J 4 bases, with 17 bases left between them. This CDR3 has 15 residues. The germline gives CDR1 MGHRA, CDR2 YSYEKL. The CDR3 loop is CASSTQELGGYGYTF. Here the CDR3 DNA reads TGCGCCAGCAGCACCCAAGAATTAGGGGGCTATGGCTACACCTTC.

This clone was observed a handful of times. The J gene is TRBJ1-2, the V gene TRBV6-5, with D unclear. Germline CDR1 is MNHEY and CDR2 is SVGAGI. The CDR3 is 15 residues long. The V end was cut by 0 bases, the J end by 1 base, with 9 bases between. CDR3 bases: TGTGCCAGCAGTTACTCGGACCAGAATAACTATGGCTACACCTTC. It yields the protein CASSYSDQNNYGYTF.

The V gene is TRBV4-1, the J gene TRBJ1-3, with D tentatively TRBD1 (6 bases). This CDR3 contains 18 residues. The germline CDR1 and CDR2 sequences are MGHRA and YSYEKL. Trimming stripped 0 bases from V and 4 bases from J, with 19 bases between. The CDR3 loop is CASSQDEASGAGGNTIYF. The CDR3 DNA reads TGCGCCAGCAGCCAAGACGAGGCCTCAGGGGCTGGCGGAAACACCATATATTTT.

The chain joins TRBV11-2 to TRBJ2-3; the D is unclear. Trimming stripped 4 bases from V and 5 bases from J, with 7 bases between. Germline CDR1 reads SGHAT; CDR2 reads FQNNGV. CDR3 length: 12 amino acids. DNA of the CDR3: TGTGCCAGCAGCTCATCTAGAGATACGCAGTATTTT. This sequence encodes CASSSSRDTQYF.

V is TRBV9 and J is TRBJ2-7, with TRBD1 matching over 7 bases. The germline V gene encodes CDR1 SGDLS and CDR2 YYNGEE. This CDR3 has 14 residues. Trimming removed 3 bases from V and 4 bases from J; junction bases left unmatched: 7. CDR3 nucleotides: TGTGCCAGCAGCGGTAAGAGACAGGGATACGAGCAGTACGTC. Translation gives CASSGKRQGYEQYV.

This clone was detected once. The chain employs TRBV5-4 and TRBJ2-7, with TRBD1 matching 9 bases. The V gene end was trimmed by 3 bases and the J gene end by 1 base; junction bases not matched to a gene: 5. Germline V gene lookup returns CDR1 SGHNT and CDR2 YYREEE (reference sequence). The CDR3 is 15 amino acids. CDR3 region: CASSSPGQGSYEQYF. CDR3 DNA: TGTGCCAGCAGCTCGCCGGGACAGGGATCCTACGAGCAGTACTTC.

This clone was counted once. V is TRBV21-1 and J is TRBJ2-7; TRBD1, as called in the table, went unchecked against the DNA. TRBV21-1 corresponds to a pseudogene. The length of the CDR3 is 17 residues. CDR3 coding DNA: TGTGCCAGCAGCTCCGAGAAGGGATGCAGGGCTGTGAACGAGCAGTACTTC. Translation: CASSSEKGCRAVNEQYF.